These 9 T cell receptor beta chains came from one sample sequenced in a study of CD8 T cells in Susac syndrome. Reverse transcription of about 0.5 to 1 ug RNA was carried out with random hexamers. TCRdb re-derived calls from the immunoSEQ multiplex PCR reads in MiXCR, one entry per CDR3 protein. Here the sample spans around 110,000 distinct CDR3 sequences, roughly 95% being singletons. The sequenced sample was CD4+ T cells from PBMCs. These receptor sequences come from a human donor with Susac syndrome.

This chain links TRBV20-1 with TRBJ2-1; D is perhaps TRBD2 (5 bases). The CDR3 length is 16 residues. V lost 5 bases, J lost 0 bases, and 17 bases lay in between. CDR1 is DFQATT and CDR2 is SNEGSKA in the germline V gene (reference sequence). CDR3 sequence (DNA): TGCAGTGCTCCTGGGATCGGAGCGGTCTCCTACAATGAGCAGTTCTTC. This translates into CSAPGIGAVSYNEQFF.

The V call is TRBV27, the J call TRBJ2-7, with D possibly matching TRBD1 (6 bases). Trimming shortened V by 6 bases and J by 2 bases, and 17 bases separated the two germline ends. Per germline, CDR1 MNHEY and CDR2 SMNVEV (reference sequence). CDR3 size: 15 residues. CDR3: CASRPHGTTPYEQYF. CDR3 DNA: TGTGCCAGCAGGCCACACGGGACAACCCCCTACGAGCAGTACTTC.

CDR3 nucleotide sequence: TGCAGTGCTAGAGGCCTTAGAGGGGCCTACGAGCAGTACTTC. This sequence encodes CSARGLRGAYEQYF. The chain uses TRBV20-1 and TRBJ2-7, with D possibly called TRBD1 or TRBD2 (5 bases each). The CDR3 sequence is 14 residues long. Trimming left V 1 base short and J 2 bases short, with 12 bases between. Germline loops: CDR1 DFQATT, CDR2 SNEGSKA (reference sequence).

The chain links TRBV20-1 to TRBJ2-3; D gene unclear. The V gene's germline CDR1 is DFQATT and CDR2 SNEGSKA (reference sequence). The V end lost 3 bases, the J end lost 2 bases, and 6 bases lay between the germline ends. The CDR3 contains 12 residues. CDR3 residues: CSARTPTDTQYF. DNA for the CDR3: TGCAGTGCTAGGACCCCCACAGATACGCAGTATTTT.

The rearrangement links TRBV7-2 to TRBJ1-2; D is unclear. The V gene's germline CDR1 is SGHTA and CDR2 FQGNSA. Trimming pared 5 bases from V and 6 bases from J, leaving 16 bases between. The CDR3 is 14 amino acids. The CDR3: CASSRITENHGYTF. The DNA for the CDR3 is TGTGCCAGCAGCCGTATTACTGAGAACCATGGCTACACCTTC.

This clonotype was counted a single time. The CDR3 sequence: CATRGLVYNEQFF. CDR3 DNA sequence: TGCGCCACCCGGGGACTGGTATACAATGAGCAGTTCTTC. The chain joins TRBV5-1 to TRBJ2-1; D is perhaps TRBD2 (6 bases). The CDR3 runs to 13 residues. The germline gives CDR1 SGHRS, CDR2 YFSETQ. V shed 9 bases and J shed 4 bases, with 14 bases lying between them.

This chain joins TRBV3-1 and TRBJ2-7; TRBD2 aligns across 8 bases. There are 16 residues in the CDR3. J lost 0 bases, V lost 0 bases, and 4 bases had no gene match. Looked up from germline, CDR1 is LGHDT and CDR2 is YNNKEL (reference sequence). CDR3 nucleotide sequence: TGTGCCAGCAGCCAAGATCGACTAGCGTACTCCTACGAGCAGTACTTC. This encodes CASSQDRLAYSYEQYF.

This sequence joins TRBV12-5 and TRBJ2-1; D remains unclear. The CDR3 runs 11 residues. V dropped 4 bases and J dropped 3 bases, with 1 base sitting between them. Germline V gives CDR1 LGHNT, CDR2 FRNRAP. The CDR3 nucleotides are TGTGCTAGTGGTTACTACAATGAGCAGTTCTTC. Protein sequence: CASGYYNEQFF.

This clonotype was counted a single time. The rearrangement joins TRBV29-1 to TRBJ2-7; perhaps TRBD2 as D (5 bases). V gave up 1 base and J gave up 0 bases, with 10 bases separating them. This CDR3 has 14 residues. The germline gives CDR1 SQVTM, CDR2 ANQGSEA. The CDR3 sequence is CSVEGGPSSYEQYF. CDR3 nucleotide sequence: TGCAGCGTTGAAGGAGGGCCCAGCTCCTACGAGCAGTACTTC.